A selection of T cell receptor beta chains follows, all from one sample in a study of Graves' ophthalmopathy and Graves' hyperthyroidism. MiXCR was run by TCRdb on the multiplex PCR reads, yielding one entry per CDR3 protein. The data hold a few hundred thousand distinct CDR3 sequences, with 21% observed a single time. The specimen sequenced was peripheral blood. The receptors originated from a woman aged 18 to 35 with stable Graves' hyperthyroidism. Both conserved end residues are part of each CDR3. A D gene is named only where the DNA matches it firmly. A clone size is listed for some rows: how often the clone was seen (once, few, many), or a class if it is expanded.

J gene | D gene | V gene | clone size | CDR3 protein | CDR3 DNA
TRBJ2-7 | TRBD1 | TRBV11-2 | many | CASSLSLWTGSEQYF | TGTGCCAGCAGCTTAAGCCTTTGGACAGGGAGTGAGCAGTACTTC
TRBJ2-7 | TRBD1 | TRBV18 | . | CASAPGQGDEQYF | TGTGCCAGCGCACCAGGACAGGGTGACGAGCAGTACTTC
TRBJ1-3 | . | TRBV12-3/TRBV12-4 | . | CASSSRESSGNTIYF | TGTGCCAGCAGCTCCAGGGAGAGCTCTGGAAACACCATATATTTT
TRBJ1-1 | . | TRBV6-6 | many | CASKQTEGTEAFF | TGTGCCAGCAAACAGACAGAGGGCACTGAAGCTTTCTTT
TRBJ1-2 | TRBD1 | TRBV12-3/TRBV12-4 | many | CASSAGTGGQGAGYTF | TGTGCCAGCAGTGCCGGGACAGGGGGCCAAGGTGCGGGCTACACCTTC
TRBJ1-3 | . | TRBV12-3/TRBV12-4 | many | CASSLLQGRNTIYF | TGTGCCAGCAGTTTATTGCAGGGGCGAAACACCATATATTTT
TRBJ2-7 | . | TRBV19 | many | CASSRSNGRYEQYF | TGTGCCAGTAGTCGATCTAACGGGCGTTACGAGCAGTACTTC
TRBJ2-7 | TRBD2 | TRBV4-1 | . | CASSHLSSGVSYEQYF | TGCGCCAGCAGCCATCTCTCTAGCGGTGTCTCCTACGAGCAGTACTTC
TRBJ2-7 | TRBD1 | TRBV6-1 | many | CASSVEGARYEQYF | TGTGCCAGCAGCGTTGAGGGGGCGCGGTACGAGCAGTACTTC
TRBJ1-6 | TRBD1 | TRBV11-3 | many | CASSSGQENSPLHF | TGTGCCAGCAGCTCCGGACAGGAGAATTCACCCCTCCACTTT
TRBJ1-5 | TRBD1 | TRBV29-1 | many | CSVEVGTGPNQPQHF | TGCAGCGTTGAAGTTGGGACAGGGCCCAATCAGCCCCAGCATTTT
TRBJ1-1 | . | TRBV6-5 | . | CASSWSRVGTEAFF | TGTGCCAGCAGTTGGTCCAGGGTCGGGACTGAAGCTTTCTTT
TRBJ2-7 | TRBD2 | TRBV28 | many | CASSPVGVAGGWQYF | TGTGCCAGCAGCCCGGTCGGGGTAGCGGGAGGGTGGCAGTACTTC
TRBJ2-7 | TRBD2 | TRBV6-1 | once | CASSELAAGSYEQYF | TGTGCCAGCAGTGAACTAGCGGCAGGCTCCTACGAGCAGTACTTC
TRBJ2-7 | TRBD2 | TRBV6-4 | many | CASSEAGGFYEQYF | TGTGCCAGCAGTGAAGCGGGGGGATTCTACGAGCAGTACTTC
TRBJ1-5 | TRBD1 | TRBV6-2/TRBV6-3 | . | CASSSRDRGSNQPQHF | TGTGCCAGCAGCTCCCGGGACAGGGGAAGCAATCAGCCCCAGCATTTT
TRBJ1-1 | . | TRBV4-1 | many | CASSLDGLSEAFF | TGCGCCAGCAGCCTGGATGGGCTTTCTGAAGCTTTCTTT
TRBJ2-7 | TRBD2 | TRBV28 | many | CASSLFSGTSGYEQYF | TGTGCCAGCAGTTTATTCTCTGGGACTAGCGGTTACGAGCAGTACTTC
TRBJ2-7 | TRBD2 | TRBV20-1 | many | CSGRGTSGLYEQYF | TGCAGTGGGAGAGGGACTAGCGGCCTCTACGAGCAGTACTTC
TRBJ2-5 | TRBD1 | TRBV15 | few | CATSRAITGVGETQYF | TGTGCCACCAGCAGAGCCATAACAGGGGTGGGAGAGACCCAGTACTTC
TRBJ1-1 | . | TRBV7-9 | many | CASSFTVNTEAFF | TGTGCCAGCAGTTTCACAGTGAACACTGAAGCTTTCTTT
TRBJ2-7 | . | TRBV20-1 | many | CSASADGIYEQYF | TGCAGTGCTAGCGCCGACGGGATCTACGAGCAGTACTTC
TRBJ2-5 | TRBD2 | TRBV10-3 | many | CAITGGRAVTHKTQYF | TGTGCCATCACGGGGGGGAGGGCCGTAACCCACAAGACCCAGTACTTC
TRBJ2-7 | . | TRBV29-1 | . | CSATVGGPGEQYF | TGCAGCGCCACAGTTGGGGGCCCGGGCGAGCAGTACTTC
TRBJ2-5 | TRBD1 | TRBV2 | many | CASRGTGPVETQYF | TGTGCCAGCAGAGGGACAGGGCCCGTTGAGACCCAGTACTTC
TRBJ2-7 | TRBD2 | TRBV2 | many | CASSRLLAGVAYEQYF | TGTGCCAGCAGTAGACTCCTAGCGGGAGTAGCGTACGAGCAGTACTTC
TRBJ1-5 | . | TRBV27 | many | CASTGSDSNQPQHF | TGTGCCAGCACAGGCTCCGATAGCAATCAGCCCCAGCATTTT
TRBJ1-1 | . | TRBV5-1 | many | CASSLATTKNTEAFF | TGCGCCAGCAGCTTGGCCACCACAAAGAACACTGAAGCTTTCTTT
TRBJ2-5 | . | TRBV7-3 | many | CASSFSASMAETQYF | TGTGCCAGCAGCTTTTCAGCCTCGATGGCAGAGACCCAGTACTTC
TRBJ1-1 | TRBD1 | TRBV28 | . | CASSVDRGSRTEAFF | TGTGCCAGCAGTGTGGACAGGGGATCAAGGACTGAAGCTTTCTTT
TRBJ1-1 | . | TRBV12-3/TRBV12-4 | many | CASSSRTAKMNTEAFF | TGTGCCAGCAGCTCACGGACAGCGAAAATGAACACTGAAGCTTTCTTT
TRBJ1-2 | TRBD1 | TRBV7-2 | many | CASSLAPQGAGYGYTF | TGTGCCAGCAGCTTAGCCCCCCAGGGGGCGGGATATGGCTACACCTTC
TRBJ1-1 | . | TRBV12-5 | many | CASGVDSPYEAFF | TGTGCTAGTGGTGTTGACAGCCCCTACGAAGCTTTCTTT
TRBJ2-5 | TRBD2 | TRBV28 | . | CASSLSGSGLGTQYF | TGTGCCAGCAGTCTTAGCGGGAGCGGTCTGGGGACCCAGTACTTC
TRBJ2-7 | TRBD1 | TRBV6-1 | few | CASSEAPVWTGELSEQYF | TGTGCCAGCAGTGAAGCGCCTGTCTGGACAGGGGAGCTCTCCGAGCAGTACTTC
TRBJ2-5 | TRBD2 | TRBV2 | many | CASTGTSGQETQYF | TGTGCCAGCACCGGGACTAGCGGCCAAGAGACCCAGTACTTC
TRBJ1-1 | TRBD1 | TRBV20-1 | many | CSAKTGVGTEAFF | TGCAGTGCTAAGACAGGGGTGGGGACTGAAGCTTTCTTT
TRBJ2-5 | TRBD2 | TRBV7-9 | many | CASSFFREGETQYF | TGTGCCAGCAGCTTTTTCCGGGAGGGGGAGACCCAGTACTTC
TRBJ2-7 | TRBD2 | TRBV5-1 | many | CASTGLESYEQYF | TGCGCCAGTACAGGACTAGAATCGTACGAGCAGTACTTC
TRBJ2-7 | . | TRBV12-3/TRBV12-4 | many | CASSLAARQYF | TGTGCCAGCAGTTTAGCGGCTAGGCAGTACTTC
TRBJ2-5 | TRBD1 | TRBV6-2/TRBV6-3 | many | CASSHDRGGRTQYF | TGTGCCAGCAGTCACGACAGGGGAGGACGGACCCAGTACTTC
TRBJ2-6 | . | TRBV4-1 | many | CASSQDYQTSGANVLTF | TGCGCCAGCAGCCAAGATTATCAGACGTCTGGGGCCAACGTCCTGACTTTC
TRBJ2-5 | . | TRBV5-1 | . | CASSLDTPQETQYF | TGCGCCAGCAGCTTGGACACTCCCCAAGAGACCCAGTACTTC
TRBJ2-7 | . | TRBV12-3/TRBV12-4 | many | CASSLDRDLYEQYF | TGTGCCAGCAGTTTAGACCGGGATCTCTACGAGCAGTACTTC
TRBJ2-5 | . | TRBV12-3/TRBV12-4 | many | CASSWGSGQETQYF | TGTGCCAGCAGCTGGGGGAGCGGCCAAGAGACCCAGTACTTC
TRBJ2-5 | . | TRBV6-1 | . | CASSDGRRSETQYF | TGTGCCAGCAGTGATGGGAGAAGGAGTGAGACCCAGTACTTC
TRBJ2-7 | . | TRBV24-1 | many | CATSDSTDAGGQYF | TGTGCCACCAGTGATTCGACGGACGCTGGGGGGCAGTACTTC
TRBJ2-5 | TRBD2 | TRBV20-1 | few | CSARGGGAGETQYF | TGCAGTGCTAGGGGCGGGGGGGCCGGTGAGACCCAGTACTTC
TRBJ1-5 | . | TRBV27 | few | CASSPGSGAGQPQHF | TGTGCCAGCAGCCCTGGGTCGGGGGCAGGTCAGCCCCAGCATTTT
TRBJ2-7 | . | TRBV27 | many | CASSIIDKLGEQYF | TGTGCCAGCAGTATCATCGACAAGTTGGGAGAGCAGTACTTC